This T cell receptor beta chain was captured by sequencing in a study of blood T cells in healthy people across ages. This CDR3 has 15 amino acids. From germline, CDR1 is LGHDT and CDR2 YNNKEL (reference sequence). The V gene end was trimmed by 4 bases and the J gene end by 8 bases; junction bases not matched to a gene: 6. Then a second PCR, running about 6 to 12 cycles, was carried out with a sample-barcoded 5' primer and a J-beta primer mix. One entry per CDR3 protein results from TCRdb running MiXCR on the 5' RACE reads. Of hundreds of thousands of distinct CDR3 sequences listed, 45% to 50% are singletons.

The chain employs TRBV3-1 and TRBJ2-1; 12 bases line up with TRBD2. The source material was blood. This TCR was sampled from a woman in her sixties or seventies in good health. CDR3 sequence reads: CASSLWTSGTYEQFF. The CDR3 DNA follows: TGTGCCAGCAGCCTATGGACTAGCGGGACTTATGAGCAGTTCTTC.